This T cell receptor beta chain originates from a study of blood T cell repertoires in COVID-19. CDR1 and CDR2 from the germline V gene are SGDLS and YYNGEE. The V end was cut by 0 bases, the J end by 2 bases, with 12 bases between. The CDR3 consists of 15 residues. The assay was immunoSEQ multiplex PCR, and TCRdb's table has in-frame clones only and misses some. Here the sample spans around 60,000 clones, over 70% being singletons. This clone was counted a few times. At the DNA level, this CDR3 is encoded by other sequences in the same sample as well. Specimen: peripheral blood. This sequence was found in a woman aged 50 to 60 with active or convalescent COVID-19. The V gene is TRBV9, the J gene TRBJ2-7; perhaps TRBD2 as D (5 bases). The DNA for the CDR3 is TGTGCCAGCAGCGTAGCCCCGGGAAGCGCCTACGAGCAGTACTTC. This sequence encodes CASSVAPGSAYEQYF. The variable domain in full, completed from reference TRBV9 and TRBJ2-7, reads DSGVTQTPKHLITATGQRVTLRCSPRSGDLSVYWYQQSLDQGLQFLIQYYNGEERAKGNILERFSAQQFPDLHSELNLSSLELGDSALYFCASSVAPGSAYEQYFGPGTRLTVT.